This T cell receptor beta chain was captured in a study of PD-L1 blockade in urothelial cancer. On the study more broadly: Analyzed time points were 3 weeks (second dose) and 6 weeks after therapy began. Blood yielded a median of approximately 130,000 T cells per sample.

Study-level results: Durable-benefit cases showed more tumor-associated blood clone expansion at 3 weeks.

Urothelial carcinoma affected the patients, and it was locally advanced or metastatic. Germline assignment: CDR1 MNHNY and CDR2 SVGAGI (reference sequence). V dropped 6 bases and J dropped 7; count of bases not matched to a gene: 5. This CDR3 has 12 amino acids. Of note for this clone: Its matching antigen is unknown.

Using immunoSEQ multiplex PCR, the repertoire was profiled, and TCRdb retains in-frame clones only, with some absent. The table records some 32,000 clones, 84% of them present only once. The chain uses TRBV6-6 and TRBJ1-1; the match to TRBD1 covers 7 bases. This TCR was recovered from a man in his 60s with urothelial cancer. Here the sequenced sample was PBMCs, taken around atezolizumab (anti-PD-L1) treatment. CDR3 DNA: TGTGCCAGCAGCCGGGACAGTAATGAAGCTTTCTTT. Amino acids: CASSRDSNEAFF.